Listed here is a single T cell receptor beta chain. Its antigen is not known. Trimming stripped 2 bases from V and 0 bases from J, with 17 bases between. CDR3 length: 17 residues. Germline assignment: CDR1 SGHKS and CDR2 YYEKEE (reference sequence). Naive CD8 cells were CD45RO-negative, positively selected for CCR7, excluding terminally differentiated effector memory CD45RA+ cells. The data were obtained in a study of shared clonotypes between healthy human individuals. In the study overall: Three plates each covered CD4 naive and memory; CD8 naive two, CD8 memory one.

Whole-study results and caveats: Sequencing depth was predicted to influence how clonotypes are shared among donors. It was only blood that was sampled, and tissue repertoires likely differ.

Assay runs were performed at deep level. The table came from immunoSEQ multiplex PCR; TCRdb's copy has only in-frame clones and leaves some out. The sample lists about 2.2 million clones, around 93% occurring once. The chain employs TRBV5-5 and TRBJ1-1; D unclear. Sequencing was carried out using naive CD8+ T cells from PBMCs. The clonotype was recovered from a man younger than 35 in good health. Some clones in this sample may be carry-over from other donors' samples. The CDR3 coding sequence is TGTGCCAGCAGCTTTATTATCTTATTGGGCATGAACACTGAAGCTTTCTTT. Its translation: CASSFIILLGMNTEAFF.